A selection of T cell receptor beta chains follows, all from one sample in a study of Graves' ophthalmopathy and Graves' hyperthyroidism. From the multiplex PCR reads, TCRdb called clonotypes with MiXCR, one entry per CDR3 protein. The sample has about 740,000 distinct CDR3 sequences, roughly two fifths seen once; the top ten hold 44%. Source material: peripheral blood. The receptors here all came from an adult man with Graves' ophthalmopathy. Both conserved end residues are part of each CDR3. Fields, in order: V gene, D gene, clone size, J gene, CDR3 DNA, CDR3 protein. The D gene is left open where the match is weak. Expanded clones are given a class, and other clones once, few, many or no size at all.

>TRBV11-2|NA|few|TRBJ2-7
TGTGCCAGCAGCTTAGTGGACGGGATGTGGCGCGAGCAGTACTTC
CASSLVDGMWREQYF
>TRBV10-3|TRBD1|many|TRBJ2-2
TGTGCCATCGGGACAGGGGGGACCGGGGAGCTGTTTTTT
CAIGTGGTGELFF
>TRBV12-3/TRBV12-4|NA|few|TRBJ2-3
TGTGCCAGCACCCCTCCGTCGGCTTCTGGGGCAGATACGCAGTATTTT
CASTPPSASGADTQYF
>TRBV7-2|NA|few|TRBJ1-2
TGTGCCAGCAGCCAAAGGAGGGGGAACTATGGCTACACCTTC
CASSQRRGNYGYTF
>TRBV7-9|TRBD1|NA|TRBJ2-6
TGTGCCAGCAGCCAACCAGAACAGGGGGCTGGAGGGGCCAACGTCCTGACTTTC
CASSQPEQGAGGANVLTF
>TRBV20-1|TRBD2|few|TRBJ2-5
TGCAGTGCTAGAGGGGAACTAGCGGGGGACCAAGAGACCCAGTACTTC
CSARGELAGDQETQYF
>TRBV7-9|TRBD1|many|TRBJ1-2
TGTGCCAGCAGCCGGGACAGGGTAATGGGCTACACCTTC
CASSRDRVMGYTF
>TRBV20-1|TRBD1|NA|TRBJ1-4
TGCAGTGCTGCCCGGGACAGGGGCTCATTCGAGGAAAAACTGTTTTTT
CSAARDRGSFEEKLFF
>TRBV19|TRBD1|NA|TRBJ1-1
TGTGCCAGTATCACCGGGACAGGGACCACTGAAGCTTTCTTT
CASITGTGTTEAFF
>TRBV2|NA|few|TRBJ1-6
TGTGCCAGCAGAGGGCCAGGGAATTCACCCCTCCACTTT
CASRGPGNSPLHF
>TRBV11-2|NA|once|TRBJ2-7
TGTGCCAGCAGCGAGGACCGGGGGCTCTCCTACGAGCAGTACTTC
CASSEDRGLSYEQYF
>TRBV14|NA|NA|TRBJ2-7
TGTGCCAGCAGCACTCGGGACACCTACAATGAGCAGTACTTC
CASSTRDTYNEQYF
>TRBV19|TRBD2|NA|TRBJ2-5
TGTGCCAGTAGTATAGCAAGACTAGCGGGGCTGGAGACCCAGTACTTC
CASSIARLAGLETQYF
>TRBV29-1|TRBD1|many|TRBJ2-7
TGCAGCGCCCGGGACAGGGCCTACGAGCAGTACTTC
CSARDRAYEQYF
>TRBV19|TRBD1|NA|TRBJ1-6
TGTGCCAGTACTCCTGACAGGGATGTTTCACCCCTCCACTTT
CASTPDRDVSPLHF
>TRBV12-3/TRBV12-4|NA|NA|TRBJ1-1
TGTGCCAGCAGCTTAGCGCAGGGGTGGAACACTGAAGCTTTCTTT
CASSLAQGWNTEAFF
>TRBV29-1|NA|many|TRBJ1-3
TGCAGCGCCGGGTCAAGCTCTGGAAACACCATATATTTT
CSAGSSSGNTIYF
>TRBV2|TRBD1|many|TRBJ1-2
TGTGCCAGCAGCCCGGAACAGGGGGGACCCTACACCTTC
CASSPEQGGPYTF
>TRBV7-6|NA|NA|TRBJ2-5
TGTGCCAGCAGCTTCGATTTGAAAGAGACCCAGTACTTC
CASSFDLKETQYF
>TRBV12-3/TRBV12-4|NA|few|TRBJ1-1
TGTGCCAGCAGCCAATCCTCGGTAGACACTGAAGCTTTCTTT
CASSQSSVDTEAFF
>TRBV19|NA|many|TRBJ1-1
TGTGCCAGTTCTAGGCCCGGGGGCACTGAAGCTTTCTTT
CASSRPGGTEAFF
>TRBV7-6|NA|many|TRBJ1-1
TGTGCCAGCAGTTTTAGCATGAACACTGAAGCTTTCTTT
CASSFSMNTEAFF
>TRBV25-1|NA|few|TRBJ1-5
TGTGCCAGCAGTGAACCTCCTGGGGCAGGCAGCAATCAGCCCCAGCATTTT
CASSEPPGAGSNQPQHF
>TRBV9|NA|few|TRBJ1-5
TGTGCCAGCAGCAAGGGACACCTCAATCAGCCCCAGCATTTT
CASSKGHLNQPQHF
>TRBV7-3|NA|many|TRBJ2-2
TGTGCCAGCAGCTTATTTGGGACCGGGGAGCTGTTTTTT
CASSLFGTGELFF
>TRBV29-1|NA|many|TRBJ2-7
TGCAGCGTTGGGGAGGGGGCTTATGGCGAGCAGTACTTC
CSVGEGAYGEQYF
>TRBV10-3|TRBD1|NA|TRBJ1-5
TGTGCCATCAGTGAGTCGGACAGGGGCACCGATCAGCCCCAGCATTTT
CAISESDRGTDQPQHF
>TRBV25-1|NA|NA|TRBJ1-2
TGTGCCAGCTTAACGGCGGGGACGGCTAACTATGGCTACACCTTC
CASLTAGTANYGYTF
>TRBV15|NA|NA|TRBJ1-2
TGTGCCACCAGCAGAGATCGTGGAGATGACAGCTACACCTTC
CATSRDRGDDSYTF
>TRBV7-9|TRBD1|many|TRBJ1-5
TGTGCCAGCAGCACGGGACAGGTCAATCAGCCCCAGCATTTT
CASSTGQVNQPQHF
>TRBV29-1|TRBD1|few|TRBJ2-2
TGCAGCGTAGCCCGGGACAGGGCCACCGGGGAGCTGTTTTTT
CSVARDRATGELFF
>TRBV2|TRBD1|NA|TRBJ2-5
TGTGCCAGCAGTGCAGAAACAGGGGGAGCTTCCATGGAGACCCAGTACTTC
CASSAETGGASMETQYF
>TRBV11-2|TRBD1|few|TRBJ2-7
TGTGCCAGCAGTTTTGGGACAGGGGCCTCCTACGAGCAGTACTTC
CASSFGTGASYEQYF
>TRBV7-9|NA|NA|TRBJ2-7
TGTGCCAGCAGCTTACGTGACTACGAGCAGTACTTC
CASSLRDYEQYF
>TRBV25-1|NA|NA|TRBJ2-3
TGTGCCAGCAGTGACACTAGCTCCCTCGCAGATACGCAGTATTTT
CASSDTSSLADTQYF
>TRBV5-8|TRBD2|NA|TRBJ2-7
TGTGCCAGCAGCGTTTCTAGCGGGGGGGATTACGAGCAGTACTTC
CASSVSSGGDYEQYF
>TRBV7-2|NA|NA|TRBJ2-1
TGTGCCAGCAGCCCCAACCGGGTCTCCTACAATGAGCAGTTCTTC
CASSPNRVSYNEQFF
>TRBV10-3|TRBD2|NA|TRBJ2-6
TGTGCCATCAGTGCGAGCGGGGGGGCCGACGTCCTGACTTTC
CAISASGGADVLTF
>TRBV7-9|NA|many|TRBJ2-7
TGTGCCAGCAGCTTAGAGGGGGGCGACTACGAGCAGTACTTC
CASSLEGGDYEQYF
>TRBV20-1|TRBD2|NA|TRBJ2-7
TGCAGTGCTGGCCCGACCGGGGGGAGCTCCTACGAGCAGTACTTC
CSAGPTGGSSYEQYF
>TRBV2|NA|NA|TRBJ2-7
TGTGCCAGCAGTTTAGTGGCAGAATACGAGCAGTACTTC
CASSLVAEYEQYF
>TRBV14|NA|NA|TRBJ2-7
TGTGCCAGCAGCCAATTATCTGGGACCTACGAGCAGTACTTC
CASSQLSGTYEQYF
>TRBV6-5|NA|few|TRBJ2-7
TGTGCCAGCAGTTACTCGAGAAGCGGGTCCGGCGAGCAGTACTTT
CASSYSRSGSGEQYF
>TRBV25-1|NA|NA|TRBJ2-7
TGTGCTAGAGTGTCCCGGGGGAACTCCTACGAGCAGTACTTC
CARVSRGNSYEQYF
>TRBV2|TRBD1|many|TRBJ1-3
TGTGCCAGCAGTTACAGGGGTGGCTCTGGAAACACCATATATTTT
CASSYRGGSGNTIYF
>TRBV24-1|NA|NA|TRBJ1-5
TGTGCCACCAGTTACCACAGGGAATCTGGCAATCAGCCCCAGCATTTT
CATSYHRESGNQPQHF
>TRBV6-1|TRBD1|once|TRBJ1-2
TGTGCCAGCAGAAACACCGGACAGGGGTATGGCTACACCTTC
CASRNTGQGYGYTF
>TRBV10-2|NA|NA|TRBJ1-5
TGTGCCAGCAGGCCTGGGGTGGCCAATCAGCCCCAGCATTTT
CASRPGVANQPQHF
>TRBV7-9|NA|NA|TRBJ2-2
TGTGCCAGCAGCTCCACCCCGGAAGGGGGCACCGGGGAGCTGTTTTTT
CASSSTPEGGTGELFF
>TRBV2|NA|few|TRBJ2-7
TGTGCCAGCAGGACCGGGGACCTTGTTCGGGAGCAGTACTTC
CASRTGDLVREQYF
>TRBV6-5|NA|NA|TRBJ1-1
TGTGCCAGCAGACAAGGGGGGCTCACTGAAGCTTTCTTT
CASRQGGLTEAFF
>TRBV6-6|NA|few|TRBJ1-5
TGTGCCAGCAGTTACTCGGTAGAGGGTTATAGCAATCAGCCCCAGCATTTT
CASSYSVEGYSNQPQHF
>TRBV15|NA|many|TRBJ1-5
TGTGCCACCAGCAGAGGGAGAGGGTCTAGCAATCAGCCCCAGCATTTT
CATSRGRGSSNQPQHF
>TRBV7-8|NA|many|TRBJ1-3
TGTGCCAGCAGGGTTCAACCCGGCCCGGGAAACACCATATATTTT
CASRVQPGPGNTIYF
>TRBV7-2|NA|NA|TRBJ2-5
TGTGCCAGCAGCTTAGCGGCCATGGCCCAGTACTTC
CASSLAAMAQYF
>TRBV25-1|NA|NA|TRBJ1-6
TGTGCCAGCAGTGAAGAGGGGGGTCTCCACTTC
CASSEEGGLHF
>TRBV15|TRBD1|many|TRBJ1-3
TGTGCCACCAGCAGAGGCGGGACAGGGGGACACACCATATATTTT
CATSRGGTGGHTIYF
>TRBV7-2|NA|NA|TRBJ1-2
TGTGCCAGCAGCTCAGGGTGGGGCGGCTACACCTTC
CASSSGWGGYTF